A single sample is the source of the 21 T cell receptor beta chains below, sequenced in a study of blood T cells in healthy people across ages. It was with a sample-barcoded 5' primer and a J-beta primer mix that a second PCR of roughly 6 to 12 cycles was run. A single record per CDR3 protein comes from TCRdb applying MiXCR to the 5' RACE reads. The sample holds about 640,000 distinct CDR3 sequences, roughly 50% seen once. The specimen sequenced was blood. The receptor source for this set is a man aged 60 to 75 in good health.

In this sample, this clonotype turned up a few times. The gene calls are TRBV7-9 and TRBJ2-1, with 8 positions matching TRBD1. This CDR3 region has 15 residues. V lost 3 bases, J lost 7 bases, and 8 bases stayed unmatched. From germline, CDR1 is SEHNR and CDR2 FQNEAQ (reference sequence). The CDR3 DNA reads TGTGCCAGCAGCTTTCTGCAGGGGGCGAGGAATGAGCAGTTCTTC. Translating gives CASSFLQGARNEQFF.

The V and J genes are TRBV2 and TRBJ2-1, with D perhaps given as TRBD1 or TRBD2 (5 bases each). Germline values: CDR1 SNHLY, CDR2 FYNNEI. The CDR3 extends over 13 amino acids. V lost 8 bases to trimming and J lost 3 bases, with 11 bases between them. The CDR3 DNA is TGTGCCAGCCCGACTGGGGGCTACAATGAGCAGTTCTTC. Translation: CASPTGGYNEQFF.

CDR3 region: CSAYRPHQETQYF. DNA for the CDR3: TGCAGTGCTTACAGGCCCCACCAAGAGACCCAGTACTTC. This chain links TRBV20-1 with TRBJ2-5; D is possibly TRBD1 (5 bases). The CDR3 is 13 amino acids. V gave up 5 bases and J gave up 0 bases, with 10 bases separating them. Germline values: CDR1 DFQATT, CDR2 SNEGSKA (reference sequence).

This sequence joins TRBV2 and TRBJ2-7; D ambiguous. Trimming removed 4 bases from V and 6 bases from J, with 13 bases in between. CDR1 and CDR2 (germline): SNHLY, FYNNEI. CDR3 length: 13 residues. CDR3 nucleotide sequence: TGTGCCAGCAGTGGCGATCTGGGCTCCGAGCAGTACTTC. Its protein is CASSGDLGSEQYF.

The chain links TRBV7-2 to TRBJ2-1; TRBD1 matches at 10 bases. Germline values: CDR1 SGHTA, CDR2 FQGNSA. The CDR3 has 16 residues. V trimming: 0 bases; J trimming: 7 bases; junction bases outside the gene matches: 6. The CDR3 protein is CASSLASRQGANEQFF. The CDR3 DNA is TGTGCCAGCAGCTTAGCGTCGCGACAGGGGGCTAATGAGCAGTTCTTC. Combining the CDR3 with reference TRBV7-2 and TRBJ2-1 gives the whole variable domain GAGVSQSPSNKVTEKGKDVELRCDPISGHTALYWYRQSLGQGLEFLIYFQGNSAPDKSGLPSDRFSAERTGGSVSTLTIQRTQQEDSAVYLCASSLASRQGANEQFFGPGTRLTVL.

The chain uses TRBV9 and TRBJ1-1; D is unclear. The CDR3 is 15 residues long. V lost 3 bases, J lost 6 bases, and 18 bases lay in between. Germline V CDR1 and CDR2: SGDLS, YYNGEE. DNA for the CDR3: TGTGCCAGCAGCGAACCGGGCCGCCGGGCCGCTGAAGCTTTCTTT. It codes for CASSEPGRRAAEAFF.

This clonotype was seen a single time. The chain has TRBV29-1 and TRBJ2-7; 10 positions agree with TRBD1. Germline V gene data show CDR1 as SQVTM and CDR2 as ANQGSEA. This CDR3 is 13 amino acids long. The trim removed 6 bases at V and 2 bases at J, leaving 4 bases unmatched. The CDR3, as DNA: TGCAGCGTGGGACAGGGGACTACCTACGAGCAGTACTTC. This codes for CSVGQGTTYEQYF.

The J gene is TRBJ2-5, the V gene TRBV5-1; D uncertain. The ends were cut back, 4 bases at V and 3 bases at J, with 7 bases in the middle. The CDR3 covers 12 residues. The germline gives CDR1 SGHRS, CDR2 YFSETQ. DNA of the CDR3: TGCGCCAGCAGCCACGAGAAAGAGACCCAGTACTTC. It translates to CASSHEKETQYF. The complete variable domain, with remaining parts taken from reference TRBV5-1 and TRBJ2-5, reads KAGVTQTPRYLIKTRGQQVTLSCSPISGHRSVSWYQQTPGQGLQFLFEYFSETQRNKGNFPGRFSGRQFSNSRSEMNVSTLELGDSALYLCASSHEKETQYFGPGTRLLVL.

Only a few counts were recorded for this clonotype. The chain carries TRBV13 and TRBJ2-1; no definite D call. This CDR3 contains 12 residues. Germline assignment: CDR1 PRHDT and CDR2 FYEKMQ (reference sequence). Deletions cut 2 bases from V and 8 bases from J, with 7 bases between. CDR3 nucleotides: TGTGCCAGCAGCTTATGGGCGTATGAGCAGTTCTTC. Protein: CASSLWAYEQFF.

The CDR3 is CASSQAPTGETQYF. The DNA for the CDR3 is TGTGCCAGCAGCCAGGCCCCAACGGGGGAGACCCAGTACTTC. This chain joins TRBV14 and TRBJ2-5; perhaps TRBD2 as D (5 bases). Trimming left V 3 bases short and J 5 bases short, with 13 bases between. Germline assignment: CDR1 SGHDN and CDR2 FVKESK. There are 14 residues in the CDR3. The variable domain in full, with the rest retrieved from reference TRBV14 and TRBJ2-5, is EAGVTQFPSHSVIEKGQTVTLRCDPISGHDNLYWYRRVMGKEIKFLLHFVKESKQDESGMPNNRFLAERTGGTYSTLKVQPAELEDSGVYFCASSQAPTGETQYFGPGTRLLVL.

The chain links TRBV25-1 to TRBJ2-7; D is undetermined. V lost 8 bases, J lost 3 bases, and 23 bases lay in between. Germline loops: CDR1 MGHDK, CDR2 SYGVNS. The CDR3 length is 16 residues. The CDR3 DNA reads as TGTGCCAGCGCCCCAGTGGGCTCTCCCCAGAGCTACGAGCAGTACTTC. Its protein product is CASAPVGSPQSYEQYF.

This clonotype showed up many times. The chain joins TRBV7-9 to TRBJ2-1; either TRBD1 or TRBD2 may supply D (5 bases each). The CDR3 covers 12 residues. Germline V gene sequence: CDR1 SEHNR, CDR2 FQNEAQ (reference sequence). The ends were cut back, 11 bases at V and 8 bases at J, with 16 bases in the middle. CDR3: CASRGIGDEQFF. The CDR3 DNA reads TGTGCCTCCCGGGGAATAGGGGATGAGCAGTTCTTC.

This chain uses TRBV10-3 with TRBJ1-1; D is possibly TRBD1 (5 bases). Between the trimmed V and J ends, which lost 8 bases and 6 bases, there was a span of 19 bases. This CDR3 is 14 amino acids long. Germline CDR1 reads ENHRY; CDR2 reads SYGVKD. The CDR3 is CAIGQGGGYAEAFF. Here the CDR3 DNA reads TGTGCCATCGGGCAGGGTGGTGGGTACGCTGAAGCTTTCTTT.

The chain uses TRBV27 and TRBJ2-5; TRBD2 aligns across 12 bases. This CDR3 contains 16 residues. With 5 bases clipped from V and 4 bases from J, the junction kept 8 bases outside the gene matches. The germline gives CDR1 MNHEY, CDR2 SMNVEV (reference sequence). The CDR3 DNA reads TGTGCCAGCAGTCTCCAGGGACTAGCGGGTCTAGAGACCCAGTACTTC. Translating gives CASSLQGLAGLETQYF.

The chain carries TRBV7-2 and TRBJ2-5, with 10 bases lining up with TRBD2. The CDR3 has 14 residues. Losses at the gene ends were 5 bases for V and 11 bases for J; bases not matched to a gene: 11. The germline V gene has CDR1 SGHTA and CDR2 FQGNSA. Written as DNA, the CDR3 is TGTGCCAGCAGCCCAGCGGGGGGGCGGGGTGAGCAGTACTTC. Translating gives CASSPAGGRGEQYF. Filled out from reference TRBV7-2 and TRBJ2-5, the complete variable domain reads GAGVSQSPSNKVTEKGKDVELRCDPISGHTALYWYRQSLGQGLEFLIYFQGNSAPDKSGLPSDRFSAERTGGSVSTLTIQRTQQEDSAVYLCASSPAGGRGEQYFGPGTRLLVL.

The chain is built from TRBV5-5 and TRBJ1-2; D is perhaps TRBD1 (5 bases). The V gene's germline CDR1 is SGHKS and CDR2 YYEKEE (reference sequence). V was cut by 3 bases and J by 8 bases, with 11 bases left in between. The CDR3 loop spans 12 amino acids. The CDR3 sequence: CASSSGRGGYTF. The CDR3 DNA reads TGTGCCAGCAGCTCAGGGCGGGGAGGCTACACCTTC.

The chain combines TRBV2 with TRBJ2-4; 7 bases line up with TRBD2. The DNA matches TRBJ2-5 better at its end, which makes the J call doubtful. Germline V gene lookup returns CDR1 SNHLY and CDR2 FYNNEI. The CDR3 has 17 residues. This CDR3 is CAILVSGGGGGGETQYF. CDR3 in DNA: TGTGCCATTCTCGTGTCGGGCGGGGGAGGCGGTGGAGAGACCCAGTACTTC.

This clonotype was seen a few times. The V call is TRBV20-1, the J call TRBJ2-7; the match to TRBD2 covers 10 bases. The CDR3 covers 14 residues. Trimming cost V 6 bases and J 4 bases; bases outside gene matches: 9. The germline gives CDR1 DFQATT, CDR2 SNEGSKA (reference sequence). The CDR3 sequence: CSATPTSGTYEQYF. The CDR3 region has the DNA TGCAGTGCCACTCCAACTAGCGGGACGTACGAGCAGTACTTC.

The chain links TRBV28 to TRBJ1-2; 9 bases are a match to TRBD1. This CDR3 has 14 residues. J was trimmed by 6 bases and V by 4 bases; bases with no gene match: 6. Germline CDR1 MDHEN, CDR2 SYDVKM. CDR3 coding DNA: TGTGCCAGCAGTTCCGGACAGGGGATAGATGGCTACACCTTC. Translating gives CASSSGQGIDGYTF.

V usage is TRBV20-1 and J usage is TRBJ2-1; D uncertain. V lost 0 bases to trimming and J lost 4 bases, with 7 bases between them. Germline CDR1 and CDR2: DFQATT and SNEGSKA (reference sequence). CDR3 length: 13 residues. DNA for the CDR3: TGCAGTGCTAGAGAATCCCTTTACAATGAGCAGTTCTTC. Its protein product is CSARESLYNEQFF.

This clonotype came up many times. The chain joins TRBV28 to TRBJ1-1; 7 bases are a match to TRBD1. CDR3 length: 15 residues. The germline V gene encodes CDR1 MDHEN and CDR2 SYDVKM. Trimming removed 6 bases from V and 1 base from J; junction bases left unmatched: 8. This CDR3 is CASSSPWTGNTEAFF. CDR3 coding DNA: TGTGCCAGCAGCTCCCCCTGGACAGGGAACACTGAAGCTTTCTTT.